The 4 T cell receptor beta chains reported below all come from one sample, sequenced in a study of cytomegalovirus exposure and HLA in healthy donors listed by TCRdb under 2017. Library creation used the immunoSEQ multiplex PCR assay. For the multiplex PCR, a mixture combining 60 forward primers for TCR Vbeta segments and 13 reverse primers for TCR Jbeta segments was used. Sourced from immuneACCESS, this table was stored by TCRdb with only in-frame sequences that have V and J called. A share of the clones is absent; for the studies checked, an unresolved V gene accounts for under half, and the remainder has no known explanation. Across this sample there are 220,000 or so clones, with around 83% seen only once. Jointly, the top ten make up about 2.5% of the sample. The sample taken for sequencing was PBMCs. The receptors derive from a woman aged 40 to 50 in good health and CMV-seronegative.

This chain links TRBV30 with TRBJ2-7, with D possibly TRBD2 on 6 matching bases. From germline, CDR1 is GTSNPN and CDR2 SVGIG (reference sequence). The CDR3 has 13 amino acids. V was trimmed by 2 bases and J by 5 bases, leaving 13 bases between them. CDR3 DNA: TGTGCCTGGAGTACGCTCGGGGGAAACGAGCAGTACTTC. Translated, it gives CAWSTLGGNEQYF.

The J gene is TRBJ2-2, the V gene TRBV12-2; the tabulated D call, TRBD2, remains unverified against the DNA. TRBV12-2 constitutes a pseudogene. The CDR3 loop spans 15 amino acids. The CDR3 DNA is TGTGCATTCCCTCCGGGACTAGGCAACACCGGGGAGCTGTTTTTT. It is translated as CAFPPGLGNTGELFF.

This sequence joins TRBV25-1 and TRBJ1-2, with a possible D match to TRBD1 (5 bases). CDR1 is MGHDK, CDR2 SYGVNS, per germline. Between the trimmed V and J ends, which lost 6 bases and 2 bases, there was a span of 10 bases. This CDR3 is 13 amino acids long. CDR3: CASSADRNYGYTF. In DNA form, the CDR3 reads TGTGCCAGCAGCGCCGACAGAAACTATGGCTACACCTTC.

This clone was observed a single time. This sequence joins TRBV27 and TRBJ2-1, with 7 bases lining up with TRBD1. Germline trimming cut 5 bases from V and 3 bases from J; bases unmatched to any gene: 13. The germline V gene encodes CDR1 MNHEY and CDR2 SMNVEV (reference sequence). CDR3 length: 17 residues. CDR3 residues: CASSQLSTTGYYNEQFF. DNA of the CDR3: TGTGCCAGCAGTCAACTAAGTACGACAGGGTACTACAATGAGCAGTTCTTC.